The rows below give T cell receptor beta chains drawn from one sample of a study of cytomegalovirus exposure and HLA in healthy donors. Profiled with immunoSEQ multiplex PCR; TCRdb holds only in-frame clones, not every one. Here the sample spans 90,000 to 150,000 clones, more than 65% being singletons. Material: PBMCs. Receptors originate from a middle-aged man in good health and CMV-seropositive. CDR3s include the opening cysteine and the closing phenylalanine or tryptophan. D genes are given only for firm matches. Clone sizes are given selectively: once, few, many, or a class where the clone is expanded.

TRBJ1-5 - - TRBV19 TGTGCCAGTACCCCGTATGGGGAGGGGAATCAGCCCCAGCATTTT CASTPYGEGNQPQHF
TRBJ2-7 - - TRBV5-1 TGCGCCAGCAGCTTCGCGGGGAGCTCCTACGAGCAGTACTTC CASSFAGSSYEQYF
TRBJ2-7 TRBD1 few TRBV19 TGTGCCAGTAGTATAGGAGGGACAGGGATCTACGAGCAGTACTTC CASSIGGTGIYEQYF
TRBJ1-6 TRBD1 - TRBV28 TGTGCCAGCAGCTTCGTCAGGGGGCGGAATTCACCCCTCCACTTT CASSFVRGRNSPLHF
TRBJ1-1 - - TRBV29-1 TGCAGCGTTGAGGCCAGGGCGAACACTGAAGCTTTCTTT CSVEARANTEAFF
TRBJ2-7 TRBD1 - TRBV9 TGTGCCAGCAGCCGGACAGGGGCCCCCTACGAGCAGTACTTC CASSRTGAPYEQYF
TRBJ2-6 - once TRBV5-1 TGCGCCAGCAGCTTGGTACTATCTGGGGCCAACGTCCTGACTTTC CASSLVLSGANVLTF
TRBJ2-7 - - TRBV28 TGTGCCAGCAGTACAGCGGTCCCGGGACTAGGGGGCTGGGAGCAGTACTTC CASSTAVPGLGGWEQYF
TRBJ1-5 - - TRBV6-1 TGTGCCAGCAGGAAGGACAGTAGCAATCAGCCCCAGCATTTT CASRKDSSNQPQHF
TRBJ1-1 - - TRBV18 TGTGCCAGCTCACACCCAGTATCCGCTGAAGCTTTCTTT CASSHPVSAEAFF